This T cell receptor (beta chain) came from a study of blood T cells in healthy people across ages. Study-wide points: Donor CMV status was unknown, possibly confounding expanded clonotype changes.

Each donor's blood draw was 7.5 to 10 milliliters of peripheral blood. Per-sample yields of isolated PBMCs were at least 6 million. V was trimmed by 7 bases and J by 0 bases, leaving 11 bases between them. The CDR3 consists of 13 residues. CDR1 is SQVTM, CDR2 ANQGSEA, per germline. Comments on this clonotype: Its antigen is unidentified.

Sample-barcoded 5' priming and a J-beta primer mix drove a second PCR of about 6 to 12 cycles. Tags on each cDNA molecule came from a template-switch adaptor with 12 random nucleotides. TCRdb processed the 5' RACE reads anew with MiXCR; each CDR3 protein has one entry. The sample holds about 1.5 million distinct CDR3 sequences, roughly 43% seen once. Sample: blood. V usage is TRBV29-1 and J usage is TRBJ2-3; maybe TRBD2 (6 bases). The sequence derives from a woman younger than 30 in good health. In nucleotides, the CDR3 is TGCAGCGCGACTAGGGATAGCACAGATACGCAGTATTTT. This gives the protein CSATRDSTDTQYF.